This T cell receptor (beta chain) was observed in a study of control samples from healthy donors and cancer patients (dated by TCRdb to 2020 to 2022). The library was made by the immunoSEQ multiplex PCR assay. TCRdb mirrors the immuneACCESS table, restricted to in-frame sequences. Some clones are absent from its copies; in checked studies, under half trace to an unresolved V gene, and the reason for the others is unknown. Counted in this sample were 350,000 to 450,000 clones; about 93% of them appeared once. The ten largest make up around 6.4% of the sample. Points on this clone: Its antigen remains undetermined. No much larger clone is present one base from it, and per-base qualities are unavailable.

The CDR3 holds 16 amino acids from the cysteine to the phenylalanine. Of the read, only the CDR3 DNA is kept; its 48 bases are in frame from base 1. Deletion took 4 bases off V and 4 bases off J, with a span of 16 bases between the germline ends. CDR1 is given as MGHRA and CDR2 as YSYEKL, both from the germline V gene. In this chain, TRBV4-1 is recombined with TRBJ1-4; a confident D gene designation cannot be given. The TCR originated in a middle-aged man with head and neck cancer. Sequencing input: PBMCs. The CDR3 here reads CASSPTYNKLNEKLFF. The bases are TGCGCCAGCAGCCCAACCTACAACAAACTTAATGAAAAACTGTTTTTT.